What follows are 8 T cell receptor beta chains derived from one specimen sequenced in a study of T cell responses to AZD1222 COVID-19 vaccine. Sequencing was performed with immunoSEQ multiplex PCR; in TCRdb, only in-frame clones are kept and a portion is missing. The data hold more than 110,000 clones, with approximately 92% observed a single time. This sample comprised peripheral blood, obtained 28 days after the second AZD1222 dose. The receptors stem from an adult who received the AZD1222 COVID-19 vaccine.

The rearrangement uses TRBV28 and TRBJ2-1, with 9 positions matching TRBD2. The CDR3 spans 16 residues. Germline lookup yields CDR1 MDHEN and CDR2 SYDVKM. With 5 bases clipped from V and 7 bases from J, the junction kept 12 bases outside the gene matches. The CDR3 protein is CASSLVGLAGRNEQFF. Written as DNA, the CDR3 is TGTGCCAGCAGTCTGGTTGGGCTAGCGGGGCGTAATGAGCAGTTCTTC.

The chain employs TRBV9 and TRBJ1-2, with unresolved D. In germline, CDR1 is SGDLS, CDR2 YYNGEE. The CDR3 covers 16 residues. Deletions cut 0 bases from V and 1 base from J, with 13 bases between. The CDR3 DNA sequence: TGTGCCAGCAGCGTAGTTGGGAACGCTCTTAACTATGGCTACACCTTC. It is translated as CASSVVGNALNYGYTF.

The CDR3 DNA reads TGCGCCAGCAGCTCTGGGACTAGCGGGGCCATTTACAATGAGCAGTTCTTC. It translates to CASSSGTSGAIYNEQFF. The V and J genes are TRBV5-1 and TRBJ2-1; 13 nucleotides agree with TRBD2. The CDR3 has 17 amino acids. The J segment lost 4 bases and the V segment lost 3 bases, leaving 7 bases of the junction unmatched. Germline lookup yields CDR1 SGHRS and CDR2 YFSETQ.

This chain connects TRBV7-9 to TRBJ1-4; 8 bases line up with TRBD1. The CDR3 is 14 amino acids. Trimming removed 1 base from V and 8 bases from J; junction bases left unmatched: 3. Germline V gives CDR1 SEHNR, CDR2 FQNEAQ (reference sequence). The CDR3 sequence: CASSLGQGNEKLFF. CDR3 bases: TGTGCCAGCAGCTTAGGACAGGGGAACGAAAAACTGTTTTTT.

The rearrangement links TRBV28 to TRBJ2-5; D is unresolved. Per the germline V gene, CDR1 is MDHEN and CDR2 is SYDVKM. The CDR3 is 13 amino acids. V was shortened by 2 bases and J by 2 bases, with 6 bases between the two germline ends. The CDR3: CASSLIRQETQYF. The CDR3 nucleotides are TGTGCCAGCAGTTTAATTAGACAAGAGACCCAGTACTTC.

V and J are TRBV28 and TRBJ2-3, with D maybe TRBD1 (5 bases). This CDR3 region has 12 residues. V lost 6 bases and J lost 4, with 8 bases in between. CDR1 MDHEN and CDR2 SYDVKM come from the germline V gene. The CDR3 is CASRDTSDTQYF. In DNA, the CDR3 is TGTGCCAGCAGGGACACCTCAGATACGCAGTATTTT.

V is TRBV24-1 and J is TRBJ1-1; possibly TRBD1 for D (5 bases). V dropped 2 bases and J dropped 3 bases, with 12 bases sitting between them. Looked up from germline, CDR1 is KGHDR and CDR2 is SFDVKD. The CDR3 consists of 15 residues. CDR3 in DNA: TGTGCCACCAGTGATTCGGGACCGGGGGACACTGAAGCTTTCTTT. It translates to CATSDSGPGDTEAFF.

This clone was observed a handful of times. CDR3 in amino acids: CASSQVWNTEAFF. The CDR3 DNA reads as TGTGCCAGCAGCCAAGTTTGGAACACTGAAGCTTTCTTT. This sequence joins TRBV3-1 (or the pseudogene TRBV3-2) and TRBJ1-1; D ambiguous. V lost 1 base, J lost 1 base, and 4 bases lay in between. The CDR3 totals 13 residues. Germline CDR1 LGHDT, CDR2 YNNKEL (reference sequence).